This T cell receptor (beta chain) was sequenced during a study of control samples from healthy donors and cancer patients. Repertoires were generated with immunoSEQ multiplex PCR, while TCRdb's copy carries only in-frame clones and drops some. Here the sample spans under 200,000 clones, about 94% being singletons. Trimming pared 4 bases from V and 5 bases from J, leaving 10 bases between. The CDR3 consists of 13 residues. CDR1 and CDR2 from the germline V gene are LNHDA and SQIVND (reference sequence). V and J are TRBV19 and TRBJ2-3; D is perhaps TRBD2 (5 bases). What was sequenced was blood. The sequence came from a woman aged 30 to 39 in good health. The CDR3 nucleotides read TGTGCCAGTAGTACCCTAGCTGAAGATACGCAGTATTTT. This codes for CASSTLAEDTQYF.